This T cell receptor (beta chain) was documented in a study of blood T cell repertoires in COVID-19. The repertoire was sequenced with immunoSEQ multiplex PCR; TCRdb's copy has only in-frame clones and lacks some. The repertoire includes 200,000 to 250,000 clones, over 75% of them detected once, and under 2.5% sits in the top ten. After removal of 0 bases from V and 5 bases from J, the junction contained 3 bases not matched to a gene. This CDR3 has 16 residues. Germline V CDR1 and CDR2: ENHRY, SYGVKD. The sample was peripheral blood. This clonotype originated in a woman between 65 and 79 years old with COVID-19, enrolled during active disease. This chain joins TRBV10-3 and TRBJ2-3, with TRBD2 matching over 12 bases. This CDR3 reads CAISESTSGRIDTQYF. In nucleotides, the CDR3 is TGTGCCATCAGTGAGTCAACTAGCGGGAGGATAGATACGCAGTATTTT.